The source of this TCR beta chain is a study of control samples from healthy donors and cancer patients. Clones were sequenced by immunoSEQ multiplex PCR, and TCRdb holds only the in-frame ones, with some missing. Here the sample spans approximately 160,000 clones, approximately 94% being singletons. The receptor comes from a woman aged 18-29 years in good health. Sequencing input: blood.

The CDR3 region is CASSPPDRVGGYTF. In nucleotides, the CDR3 is TGTGCCAGCAGCCCGCCGGACCGCGTAGGAGGCTACACCTTC. The V gene is TRBV13, the J gene TRBJ1-2, with D unclear. Between the trimmed V and J ends, which lost 5 bases and 8 bases, there was a span of 18 bases. The CDR3 spans 14 residues. Germline V gene lookup returns CDR1 PRHDT and CDR2 FYEKMQ (reference sequence). The complete variable domain, with remaining parts taken from reference TRBV13 and TRBJ1-2, reads AAGVIQSPRHLIKEKRETATLKCYPIPRHDTVYWYQQGPGQDPQFLISFYEKMQSDKGSIPDRFSAQQFSDYHSELNMSSLELGDSALYFCASSPPDRVGGYTFGSGTRLTVV.